The 4 T cell receptor beta chains below come from one sample, sequenced in a study of control samples from healthy donors and cancer patients. Profiling relied on immunoSEQ multiplex PCR, and the TCRdb table lists in-frame clones only, not all of them. The data contain roughly 450,000 clones, 80% to 95% of them seen just once; the ten biggest clones take up around 6.8%. Sequences were obtained from PBMCs. These receptors were taken from a man aged 40-50 years with head and neck cancer.

This rearrangement joins TRBV6-6 to TRBJ1-1; D is possibly TRBD1 (6 bases). The CDR3 loop spans 12 amino acids. Per germline, CDR1 MNHNY and CDR2 SVGAGI (reference sequence). V dropped 6 bases and J dropped 10 bases, with 15 bases sitting between them. The CDR3 reads CASSLQGSGAFF. As DNA, the CDR3 is TGTGCCAGCAGCCTACAGGGTTCGGGAGCTTTCTTT.

In this sample, this clone turned up a few times. The same CDR3 also results from other DNA sequences found in this sample. This chain connects TRBV3-1 (or the pseudogene TRBV3-2) to TRBJ2-7; D is unresolved. Deletions cut 4 bases from V and 2 bases from J, with 6 bases between. From germline, CDR1 is LGHDT and CDR2 YNNKEL (reference sequence). This CDR3 has 12 amino acids. The CDR3 region has the DNA TGTGCCAGCAGCCCCGGGCCCTACGAGCAGTACTTC. This sequence encodes CASSPGPYEQYF.

The CDR3 spells CASSPGQFTGELFF. Written as DNA, the CDR3 is TGTGCCAGCAGTCCCGGACAGTTCACCGGGGAGCTGTTTTTT. The V gene is TRBV7-3, the J gene TRBJ2-2; TRBD1 is a possible D gene (6 bases). This CDR3 region has 14 residues. Trimming pared 6 bases from V and 4 bases from J, leaving 12 bases between. Germline-derived CDR1 and CDR2 are SGHTA and FQGTGA. Combining the CDR3 with reference TRBV7-3 and TRBJ2-2 gives the whole variable domain GAGVSQTPSNKVTEKGKYVELRCDPISGHTALYWYRQSLGQGPEFLIYFQGTGAADDSGLPNDRFFAVRPEGSVSTLKIQRTERGDSAVYLCASSPGQFTGELFFGEGSRLTVL.

The genes are TRBV19 and TRBJ2-1; 7 bases agree with TRBD2. The CDR3 totals 17 residues. Germline-derived CDR1 and CDR2 are LNHDA and SQIVND (reference sequence). J lost 0 bases, V lost 4 bases, and 9 bases had no gene match. The CDR3 spells CASSKAGRVSSYNEQFF. Here the CDR3 DNA reads TGTGCCAGTAGTAAGGCTGGGAGGGTTAGCTCCTACAATGAGCAGTTCTTC.